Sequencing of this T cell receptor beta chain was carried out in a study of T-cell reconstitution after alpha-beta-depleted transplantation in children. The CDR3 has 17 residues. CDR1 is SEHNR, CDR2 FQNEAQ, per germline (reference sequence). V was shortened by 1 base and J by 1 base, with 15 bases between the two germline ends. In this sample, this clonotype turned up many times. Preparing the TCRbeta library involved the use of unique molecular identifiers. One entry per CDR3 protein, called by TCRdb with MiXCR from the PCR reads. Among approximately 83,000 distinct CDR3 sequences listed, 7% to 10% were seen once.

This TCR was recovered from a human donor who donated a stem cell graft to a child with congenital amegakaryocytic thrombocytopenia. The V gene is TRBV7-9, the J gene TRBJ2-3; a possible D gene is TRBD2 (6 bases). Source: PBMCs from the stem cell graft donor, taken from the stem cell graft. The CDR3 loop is CASSLGITGVRTDTQYF. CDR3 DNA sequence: TGTGCCAGCAGCTTAGGAATCACGGGGGTTCGCACAGATACGCAGTATTTT. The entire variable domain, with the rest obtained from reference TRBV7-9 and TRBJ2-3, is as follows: DTGVSQNPRHKITKRGQNVTFRCDPISEHNRLYWYRQTLGQGPEFLTYFQNEAQLEKSRLLSDRFSAERPKGSFSTLEIQRTEQGDSAMYLCASSLGITGVRTDTQYFGPGTRLTVL.